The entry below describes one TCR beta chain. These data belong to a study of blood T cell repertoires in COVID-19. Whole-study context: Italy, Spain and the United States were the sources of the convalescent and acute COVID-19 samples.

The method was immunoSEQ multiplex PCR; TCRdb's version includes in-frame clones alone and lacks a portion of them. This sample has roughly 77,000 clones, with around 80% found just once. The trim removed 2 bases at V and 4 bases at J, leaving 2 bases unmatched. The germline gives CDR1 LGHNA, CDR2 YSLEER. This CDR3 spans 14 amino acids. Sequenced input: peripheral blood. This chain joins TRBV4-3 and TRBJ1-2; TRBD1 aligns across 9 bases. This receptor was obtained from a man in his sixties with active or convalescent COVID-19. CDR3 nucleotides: TGCGCCAGCAGCCAATGGGACAGGGCCTATGGCTACACCTTC. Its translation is CASSQWDRAYGYTF.